One and the same sample provided the 13 T cell receptor beta chains below, sequenced in a study of blood T cell repertoires in COVID-19. Sequencing was performed with immunoSEQ multiplex PCR; in TCRdb, only in-frame clones are kept and a portion is missing. The data hold 200,000 to 250,000 clones, with 65% to 80% observed a single time. Input material: peripheral blood. Receptors were obtained from a woman between 40 and 55 years old with active or convalescent COVID-19.

V and J are TRBV11-1 and TRBJ1-2; 7 nucleotides match TRBD1. In germline, CDR1 is SGHAT, CDR2 FQDESV (reference sequence). This CDR3 has 13 residues. V was clipped by 1 base and J by 4 bases; unmatched bases: 0. CDR3 protein: CASSLGDSYGYTF. In DNA, the CDR3 is TGTGCCAGCAGCTTAGGGGACAGCTATGGCTACACCTTC.

The V call is TRBV5-1, the J call TRBJ2-2; D uncertain. CDR1 and CDR2 (germline): SGHRS, YFSETQ. Trimming shortened V by 4 bases and J by 14 bases, and 18 bases separated the two germline ends. The CDR3 sequence is 13 residues long. The CDR3 bases are TGCGCCAGCAGCCTGCAGGATCGTCAGGTCCTGTTTTTT. This sequence encodes CASSLQDRQVLFF.

The gene calls are TRBV19 and TRBJ2-4; tentative D call: TRBD1 (6 bases). CDR1 LNHDA and CDR2 SQIVND come from the germline V gene (reference sequence). V lost 5 bases, J lost 7 bases, and 15 bases lay in between. There are 14 residues in the CDR3. CDR3 DNA: TGTGCCAGTAGTTTGCAGGGGCTGGGGAACATTCAGTACTTC. It is translated as CASSLQGLGNIQYF.

V and J are TRBV30 and TRBJ1-1; 7 bases are shared with TRBD1. Germline V lookup: CDR1 GTSNPN, CDR2 SVGIG (reference sequence). Germline trimming cut 4 bases from V and 14 bases from J; bases unmatched to any gene: 13. The CDR3 sequence is 12 residues long. The CDR3 region has the DNA TGTGCCTGGACGGTTCCGGACAGGCCCGGGTTCTTT. It codes for CAWTVPDRPGFF.

The chain uses TRBV29-1 and TRBJ2-3; TRBD2 might be the D (5 bases). This CDR3 is built from 12 residues. CDR1 SQVTM and CDR2 ANQGSEA come from the germline V gene. The CDR3: CSLEDSTDTQYF. The CDR3 region has the DNA TGCAGTCTGGAGGATAGCACAGATACGCAGTATTTT.

This clone was counted a few times. This chain connects TRBV28 to TRBJ1-6; D uncertain. V shed 7 bases and J shed 10 bases, with 11 bases lying between them. CDR1 MDHEN and CDR2 SYDVKM come from the germline V gene. This CDR3 has 12 residues. The CDR3 loop is CASTTVGSPLHF. The CDR3 region has the DNA TGTGCCAGCACAACGGTCGGGTCACCCCTCCACTTT.

The V call is TRBV5-1, the J call TRBJ1-6; D not certain. Germline CDR1 SGHRS, CDR2 YFSETQ. Trimming shortened V by 1 base and J by 5 bases, and 7 bases separated the two germline ends. This CDR3 has 14 residues. CDR3 DNA sequence: TGCGCCAGCAGCTTGTTCACAGATAATTCACCCCTCCACTTT. Its protein product is CASSLFTDNSPLHF.

The chain's CDR3 is CASSQQDRAEKLFF. CDR3 sequence (DNA): TGTGCCAGCTCACAACAGGACAGGGCTGAAAAACTGTTTTTT. The chain carries TRBV18 and TRBJ1-4, with 8 bases aligning to TRBD1. This CDR3 has 14 residues. The V gene's germline CDR1 is KGHSH and CDR2 LQKENI. The V segment lost 4 bases and the J segment 7 bases; nucleotides outside the gene matches: 5.

The table lists this clone with a count of one. The gene calls are TRBV15 and TRBJ1-6; weak D call: TRBD1 (5 bases). This CDR3 has 14 residues. With 1 base removed from V and 7 bases from J, the gap between germline ends came to 8 bases. Germline V gives CDR1 LNHNV, CDR2 YYDKDF (reference sequence). Here the CDR3 DNA reads TGTGCCACCAGCAGAGCAGGGTTCAATTCACCCCTCCACTTT. This encodes CATSRAGFNSPLHF. The complete variable domain, with remaining parts taken from reference TRBV15 and TRBJ1-6, reads DAMVIQNPRYQVTQFGKPVTLSCSQTLNHNVMYWYQQKSSQAPKLLFHYYDKDFNNEADTPDNFQSRRPNTSFCFLDIRSPGLGDTAMYLCATSRAGFNSPLHFGNGTRLTVT.

This rearrangement joins TRBV18 to TRBJ1-1; 8 nucleotides line up with TRBD1. Losses at the gene ends were 1 base for V and 0 bases for J; bases not matched to a gene: 1. The CDR3 is made up of 15 amino acids. Per the germline V gene, CDR1 is KGHSH and CDR2 is LQKENI. The DNA for the CDR3 is TGTGCCAGCTCACCACGGGACAGGCTGAACACTGAAGCTTTCTTT. Protein sequence: CASSPRDRLNTEAFF.

Written as DNA, the CDR3 is TGTGCCTGGAGTGTACAGGACACGGACTATGGCTACACCTTC. Translating it yields CAWSVQDTDYGYTF. The rearrangement joins TRBV30 to TRBJ1-2; TRBD1 is a possible D gene (5 bases). Per germline, CDR1 GTSNPN and CDR2 SVGIG (reference sequence). This CDR3 is built from 14 residues. The V gene lost 0 bases and the J gene lost 3 bases, with 11 bases spanning the gap.

The genes are TRBV30 and TRBJ1-2; possible D gene TRBD1, 6 bases. Germline lookup yields CDR1 GTSNPN and CDR2 SVGIG (reference sequence). CDR3 length: 13 residues. The ends were cut back, 4 bases at V and 2 bases at J, with 11 bases in the middle. CDR3 in DNA: TGTGCCTGGACCGAGACAGGCAACTATGGCTACACCTTC. Its protein product is CAWTETGNYGYTF.

The CDR3 loop reads CASSFRRGYEQYV. For the CDR3, the DNA is TGTGCCAGCAGTTTCCGCCGGGGCTACGAGCAGTACGTC. V and J are TRBV27 and TRBJ2-7; tentatively, D is TRBD2 (5 bases). The CDR3 is made up of 13 amino acids. V shed 3 bases and J shed 3 bases, with 9 bases lying between them. The germline V gene encodes CDR1 MNHEY and CDR2 SMNVEV (reference sequence).